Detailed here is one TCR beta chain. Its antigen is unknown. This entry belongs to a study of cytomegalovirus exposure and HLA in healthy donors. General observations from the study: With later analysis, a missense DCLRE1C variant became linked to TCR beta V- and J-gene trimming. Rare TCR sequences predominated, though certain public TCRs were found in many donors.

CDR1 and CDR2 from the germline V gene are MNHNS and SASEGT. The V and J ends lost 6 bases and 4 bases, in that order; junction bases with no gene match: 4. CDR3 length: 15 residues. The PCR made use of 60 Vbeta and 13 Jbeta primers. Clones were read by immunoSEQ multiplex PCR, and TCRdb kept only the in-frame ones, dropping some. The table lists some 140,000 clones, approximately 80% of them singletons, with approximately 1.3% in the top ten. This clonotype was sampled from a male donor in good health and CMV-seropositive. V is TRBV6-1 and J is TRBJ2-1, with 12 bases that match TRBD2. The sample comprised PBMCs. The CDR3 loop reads CASSRTSGDYNEQFF. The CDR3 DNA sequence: TGTGCCAGCAGCCGGACTAGCGGGGATTACAATGAGCAGTTCTTC.